Following are 17 T cell receptor beta chains from one sample sequenced in a study of cytomegalovirus exposure and HLA in healthy donors. The PCR used 60 Vbeta and 13 Jbeta primers. Repertoires were generated with immunoSEQ multiplex PCR, while TCRdb's copy carries only in-frame clones and drops some. The sample shows almost 200,000 clones, roughly 83% of them seen only once. The specimen was PBMCs. The source of these receptors is a male donor in good health and CMV-seropositive.

The chain combines TRBV5-1 with TRBJ2-2; 9 positions match TRBD2. This CDR3 region has 16 residues. The germline V gene encodes CDR1 SGHRS and CDR2 YFSETQ. V gave up 3 bases and J gave up 4 bases; unmatched junction bases: 7. CDR3 in amino acids: CASSSRGGAGTGELFF. The DNA of the CDR3 is TGCGCCAGCAGCTCTCGCGGGGGGGCTGGCACCGGGGAGCTGTTTTTT.

The V call is TRBV28, the J call TRBJ2-7; 7 positions agree with TRBD2. The CDR3 is 14 amino acids. Germline trimming cut 3 bases from V and 2 bases from J; bases unmatched to any gene: 4. Germline-derived CDR1 and CDR2 are MDHEN and SYDVKM. The CDR3 region has the DNA TGTGCCAGCAGTTTTGGCGGGGGTCCCTACGAGCAGTACTTC. This encodes CASSFGGGPYEQYF.

The J gene is TRBJ1-1, the V gene TRBV19, with D possibly matching TRBD1 (5 bases). The ends were cut back, 8 bases at V and 8 bases at J, with 15 bases in the middle. This CDR3 spans 12 amino acids. CDR1 is LNHDA and CDR2 is SQIVND in the germline V gene (reference sequence). The CDR3 DNA is TGTGCCAGTGGTGGAGGGGCCCCCGAAGCTTTCTTT. It yields the protein CASGGGAPEAFF.

This chain connects TRBV5-4 to TRBJ1-1; D is possibly TRBD1 (6 bases). Germline V gives CDR1 SGHNT, CDR2 YYREEE (reference sequence). This CDR3 has 15 amino acids. Trimming left V 3 bases short and J 5 bases short, with 17 bases between. Here the CDR3 reads CASSSAQGRLTEAFF. The CDR3 bases are TGTGCCAGCAGCTCTGCACAGGGTAGACTGACTGAAGCTTTCTTT.

This chain uses TRBV4-2 with TRBJ2-6, with D unresolved. Between the trimmed V and J ends, which lost 2 bases and 0 bases, there was a span of 8 bases. Germline V gene data show CDR1 as LGHNA and CDR2 as YNFKEQ. This CDR3 comprises 16 residues. CDR3 nucleotide sequence: TGTGCCAGCAGCCAAACAGAGATCTCTGGGGCCAACGTCCTGACTTTC. Amino acid sequence: CASSQTEISGANVLTF.

The rearrangement uses TRBV18 and TRBJ2-7; D perhaps matches TRBD1 (5 bases). This CDR3 contains 16 residues. CDR1 is KGHSH, CDR2 LQKENI, per germline. Trimming removed 2 bases from V and 2 bases from J, with 16 bases in between. The CDR3 DNA follows: TGTGCCAGCTCACCATTCATGCAGGGTAATGCCTACGAGCAGTACTTC. It codes for CASSPFMQGNAYEQYF.

This rearrangement joins TRBV6-5 to TRBJ1-1; TRBD1 is a possible D gene (6 bases). Per germline, CDR1 MNHEY and CDR2 SVGAGI. The V gene lost 4 bases and the J gene lost 8 bases, with 14 bases spanning the gap. This CDR3 comprises 13 residues. CDR3 bases: TGTGCCAGCAGTTTCGGACAGCCGGTAGAAGCTTTCTTT. Translating it yields CASSFGQPVEAFF.

This clone was seen a handful of times. The chain combines TRBV6-1 with TRBJ1-2; 7 nucleotides align to TRBD1. The CDR3 covers 15 residues. Germline V CDR1 and CDR2: MNHNS, SASEGT. V dropped 3 bases and J dropped 0; count of bases not matched to a gene: 4. CDR3 sequence reads: CASSDPGTANYGYTF. The CDR3 region has the DNA TGTGCCAGCAGTGATCCCGGGACAGCTAACTATGGCTACACCTTC.

Concerning this clone: Its ends do not fully match the called genes, so a read error is possible. This CDR3 reads CASSLDRVDQPQHF. In DNA, the CDR3 is TGTGCCAGTAGTTTAGACAGGGTCGATCAGCCCCAGCATTTT. This sequence joins TRBV19 and TRBJ1-5, with 7 bases matching TRBD1. Looked up from germline, CDR1 is LNHDA and CDR2 is SQIVND (reference sequence). The CDR3 is 14 amino acids.

The chain recombines TRBV6-4 with TRBJ1-3; the D is unclear. The CDR3 loop spans 16 amino acids. Germline CDR1 reads MRHNA; CDR2 reads SNTAGT. The ends were cut back, 4 bases at V and 0 bases at J, with 13 bases in the middle. The chain's CDR3 is CASSGWAPLSGNTIYF. The CDR3 coding sequence is TGTGCCAGCAGTGGGTGGGCACCGCTCTCTGGAAACACCATATATTTT.

The rearrangement uses TRBV28 and TRBJ1-1, with D possibly being TRBD1 (5 bases). This CDR3 is built from 15 residues. Trimming pared 5 bases from V and 4 bases from J, leaving 17 bases between. Germline values: CDR1 MDHEN, CDR2 SYDVKM. CDR3 region: CASSTRSQGRTEAFF. CDR3 sequence (DNA): TGTGCCAGCAGTACGCGATCTCAGGGTCGCACTGAAGCTTTCTTT.

The chain is built from TRBV28 and TRBJ2-1, with TRBD1 identical over 7 bases. Trimming at V came to 5 bases and at J to 3 bases, leaving 16 bases not matched to a gene. The CDR3 spans 18 residues. CDR1 and CDR2 (germline): MDHEN, SYDVKM. The CDR3 reads CASSLEGTVKLYYNEQFF. In DNA, the CDR3 is TGTGCCAGCAGTCTCGAAGGGACAGTGAAACTCTACTACAATGAGCAGTTCTTC.

This clone was picked up a small number of times. The chain recombines TRBV28 with TRBJ1-2, with 9 bases identical to TRBD1. The germline V gene has CDR1 MDHEN and CDR2 SYDVKM. The CDR3 is 13 residues long. The J segment lost 6 bases and the V segment lost 6 bases, leaving 5 bases of the junction unmatched. The CDR3 is CASRTGGDHGYTF. DNA for the CDR3: TGTGCCAGCAGAACAGGGGGCGATCATGGCTACACCTTC.

V gene TRBV6-6 combines with J gene TRBJ2-5; 8 bases are a match to TRBD1. The assigned J gene may be wrong: the sequence end matches TRBJ2-7 better. The CDR3 covers 16 residues. Per germline, CDR1 MNHNY and CDR2 SVGAGI (reference sequence). CDR3 amino acids: CASSYSRQGSPYEQYF. For the CDR3, the DNA is TGTGCCAGCAGTTACTCTAGACAGGGGTCCCCCTACGAGCAGTACTTC.

This clone has only a few counts. The J gene is TRBJ2-4, the V gene TRBV9, with D possibly TRBD2 on 6 matching bases. Trimming stripped 1 base from V and 5 bases from J, with 10 bases between. Germline assignment: CDR1 SGDLS and CDR2 YYNGEE. The CDR3 loop spans 14 amino acids. The CDR3 DNA is TGTGCCAGCAGCGTATCGGGAGCTCAAAACATTCAGTACTTC. This codes for CASSVSGAQNIQYF.

This rearrangement joins TRBV19 to TRBJ2-1, with TRBD1 matching over 8 bases. Trimming took 4 bases from V and 9 from J; bases not matched to a gene: 8. The CDR3 has 14 residues. Germline lookup yields CDR1 LNHDA and CDR2 SQIVND (reference sequence). As DNA, the CDR3 is TGTGCCAGTAGTACAGACAGGGGTTTAAGTGAGCAGTTCTTC. This codes for CASSTDRGLSEQFF.

This clone has a handful of counts. V is TRBV7-2 and J is TRBJ2-5; 10 positions match TRBD2. The J call may be in error: the DNA end matches TRBJ2-7 better. The length of the CDR3 is 15 residues. The germline CDR1 and CDR2 sequences are SGHTA and FQGNSA. The CDR3 region is CASSPQTSGFHEQYF. DNA of the CDR3: TGTGCCAGCAGCCCCCAGACTAGCGGGTTCCACGAGCAGTACTTC.